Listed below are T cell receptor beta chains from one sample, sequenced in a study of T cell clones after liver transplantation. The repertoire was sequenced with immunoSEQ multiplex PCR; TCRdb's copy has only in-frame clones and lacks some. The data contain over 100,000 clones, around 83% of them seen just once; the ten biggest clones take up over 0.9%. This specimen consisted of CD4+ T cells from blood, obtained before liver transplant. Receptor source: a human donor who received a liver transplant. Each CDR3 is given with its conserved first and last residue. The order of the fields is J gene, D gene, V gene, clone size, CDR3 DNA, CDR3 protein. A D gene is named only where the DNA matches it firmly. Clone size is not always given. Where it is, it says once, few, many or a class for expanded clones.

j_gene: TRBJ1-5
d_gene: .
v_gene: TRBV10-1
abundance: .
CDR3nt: TGCGCCAGCAGAGTTGAAGATCAGCCCCAGCATTTT
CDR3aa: CASRVEDQPQHF

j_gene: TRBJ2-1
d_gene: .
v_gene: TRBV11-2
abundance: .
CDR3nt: TGTGCCAGCAGTTTCGACAGTATATACAATGAGCAGTTCTTC
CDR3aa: CASSFDSIYNEQFF

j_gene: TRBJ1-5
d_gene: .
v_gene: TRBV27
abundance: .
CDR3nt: TGTGCCACCAGCCGACGGGCGGATAGCAATCAGCCCCAGCATTTT
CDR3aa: CATSRRADSNQPQHF

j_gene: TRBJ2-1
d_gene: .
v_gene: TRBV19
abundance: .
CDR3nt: TGTGCCAGTAGTATGAACTTCTACAATGAGCAGTTCTTC
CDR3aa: CASSMNFYNEQFF

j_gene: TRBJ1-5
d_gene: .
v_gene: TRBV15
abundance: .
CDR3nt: TGTGCCACCAGCAGAGATCGGGGAGTAGGCCATCAGCCCCAGCATTTT
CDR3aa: CATSRDRGVGHQPQHF

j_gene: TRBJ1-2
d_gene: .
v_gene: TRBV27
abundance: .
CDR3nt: TGTGCCAGCAGTTCCTGGGCAGAGGGTGACTATGGCTACACCTTC
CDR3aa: CASSSWAEGDYGYTF

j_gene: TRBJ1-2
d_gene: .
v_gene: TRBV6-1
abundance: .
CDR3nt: TGTGCCAGCAGCTGGACATTCGATGGCTACACCTTC
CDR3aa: CASSWTFDGYTF

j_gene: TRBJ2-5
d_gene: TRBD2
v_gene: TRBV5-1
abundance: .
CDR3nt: TGCGCCAGCAGCTTCACTAGCGGGAGGGCTGAGAAGACCCAGTACTTC
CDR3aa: CASSFTSGRAEKTQYF

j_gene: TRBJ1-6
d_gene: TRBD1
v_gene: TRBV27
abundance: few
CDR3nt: TGTGCCAGCAGTTTTCAGGACAGGGTAGGCTCACCCCTCCACTTT
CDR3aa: CASSFQDRVGSPLHF

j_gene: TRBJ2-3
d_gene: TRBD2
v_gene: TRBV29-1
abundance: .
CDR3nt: TGCAGCGGCGAGGGACTAGCGGGGGCAGATACGCAGTATTTT
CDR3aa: CSGEGLAGADTQYF

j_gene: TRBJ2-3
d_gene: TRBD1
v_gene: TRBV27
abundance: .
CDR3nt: TGTGCCAGCGGGGAAGGACAGGGGGCATCGGATACGCAGTATTTT
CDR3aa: CASGEGQGASDTQYF

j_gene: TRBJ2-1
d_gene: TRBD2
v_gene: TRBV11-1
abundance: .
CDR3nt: TGTGCCAGCAGCCCGTTAGCGGGGGGCATTTCCAATGAGCAGTTCTTC
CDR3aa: CASSPLAGGISNEQFF

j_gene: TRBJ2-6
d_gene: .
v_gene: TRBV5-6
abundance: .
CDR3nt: TGTGCCAGCAGCCGAGGCAGGGTGACGACTGGGGCCAACGTCCTGACTTTC
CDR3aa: CASSRGRVTTGANVLTF

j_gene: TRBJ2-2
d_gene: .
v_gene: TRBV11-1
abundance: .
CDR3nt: TGTGCCAGCAGCTTAGTTCGGGGGCTGAACACCGGGGAGCTGTTTTTT
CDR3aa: CASSLVRGLNTGELFF

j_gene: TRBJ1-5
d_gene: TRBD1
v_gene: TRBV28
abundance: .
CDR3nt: TGTGCCAGCAGCTCCCCGGGACAGAGAACCGATCAGCCCCAGCATTTT
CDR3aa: CASSSPGQRTDQPQHF

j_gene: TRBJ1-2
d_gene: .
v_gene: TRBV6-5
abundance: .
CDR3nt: TGTGCCAGCAGGAGAACAGAAAACTATGGCTACACCTTC
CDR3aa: CASRRTENYGYTF

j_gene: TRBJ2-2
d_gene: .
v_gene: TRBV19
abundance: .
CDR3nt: TGTGCCAGTAGTCTGATGAATACAGGAGTCCGACCCGGGGAGCTGTTTTTT
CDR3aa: CASSLMNTGVRPGELFF

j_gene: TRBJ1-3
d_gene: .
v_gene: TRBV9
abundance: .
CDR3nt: TGTGCCAGCAGCACCGAACCGAGTTCAATAATGGGCACCATATATTTT
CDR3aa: CASSTEPSSIMGTIYF

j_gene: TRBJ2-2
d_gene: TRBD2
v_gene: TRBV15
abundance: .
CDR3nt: TGTGCCACCAGCAGAGCCGGGGGGAGGGCCGGCGGGGAGCTGTTTTTT
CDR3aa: CATSRAGGRAGGELFF

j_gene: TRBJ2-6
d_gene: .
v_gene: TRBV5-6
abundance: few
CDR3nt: TGTGCCAGCAGCCTACGAGTTAGGGCTGGGGCCAACGTCCTGACTTTC
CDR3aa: CASSLRVRAGANVLTF

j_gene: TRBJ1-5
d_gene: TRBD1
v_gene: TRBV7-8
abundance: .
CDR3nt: TGTGCCAGCAGCTTAGGGGACAGGGGATCCAATCAGCCCCAGCATTTT
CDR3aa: CASSLGDRGSNQPQHF

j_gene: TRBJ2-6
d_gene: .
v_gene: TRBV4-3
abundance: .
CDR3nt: TGCGCCAGCAGCCAAGAAATTAGGTCTGGGGCCAACGTCCTGACTTTC
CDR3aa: CASSQEIRSGANVLTF

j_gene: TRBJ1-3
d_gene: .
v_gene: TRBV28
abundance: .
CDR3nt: TGTGCCAGCAGGACCCTCCCCTCTGGAAACACCATATATTTT
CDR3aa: CASRTLPSGNTIYF

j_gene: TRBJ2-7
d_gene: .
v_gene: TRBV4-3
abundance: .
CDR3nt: TGCGCCAGCAGCCCCCCCTGGTGGCAATGTACTTACGAGCAGTACTTC
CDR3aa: CASSPPWWQCTYEQYF

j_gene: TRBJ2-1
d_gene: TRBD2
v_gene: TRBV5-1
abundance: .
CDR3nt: TGCGCCAGCAGCTTCGAGGGACTAGCGGGAATTTTCTTC
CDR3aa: CASSFEGLAGIFF

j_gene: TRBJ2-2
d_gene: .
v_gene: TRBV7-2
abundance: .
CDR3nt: TGTGCCAGCAGCTTAAACGGGTGGGAGCTGTTTTTT
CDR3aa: CASSLNGWELFF

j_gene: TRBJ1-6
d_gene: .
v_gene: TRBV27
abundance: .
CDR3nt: TGTGCCAGCAGTTTAGGAGGGGGAGGAATTGGTAATTCACCCCTCCACTTT
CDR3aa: CASSLGGGGIGNSPLHF

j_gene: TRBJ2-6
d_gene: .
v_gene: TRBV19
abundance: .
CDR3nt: TGTGCCAGTAGTTGGGGGATATCCGGGGCCAACGTCCTGACTTTC
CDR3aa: CASSWGISGANVLTF

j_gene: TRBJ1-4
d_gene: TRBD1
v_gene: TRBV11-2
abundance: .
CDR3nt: TGTGCCAGCAGCTTAGACAGGGGGTACTTGGGAAAACTGTTTTTT
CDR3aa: CASSLDRGYLGKLFF

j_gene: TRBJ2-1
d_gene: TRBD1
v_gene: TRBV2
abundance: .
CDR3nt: TGTGCCAGCAGTTCCCGGACAGGGGTCACCAGACTCTCCTACAATGAGCAGTTCTTC
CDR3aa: CASSSRTGVTRLSYNEQFF

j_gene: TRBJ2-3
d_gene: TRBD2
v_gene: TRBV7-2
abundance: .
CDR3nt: TGTGCCAGCAGCTTAGCGTCTAGCGGGGGGGCACGCACAGATACGCAGTATTTT
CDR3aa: CASSLASSGGARTDTQYF

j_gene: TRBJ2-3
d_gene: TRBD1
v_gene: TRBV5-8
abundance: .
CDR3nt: TGTGCCAGCAGCGATACAGGGGGGACTGGATGGGGCACAGATACGCAGTATTTT
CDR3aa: CASSDTGGTGWGTDTQYF

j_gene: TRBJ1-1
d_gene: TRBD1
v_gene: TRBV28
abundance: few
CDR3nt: TGTGCCAGCAACAACAGGGGTAGGACTGAAGCTTTCTTT
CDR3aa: CASNNRGRTEAFF

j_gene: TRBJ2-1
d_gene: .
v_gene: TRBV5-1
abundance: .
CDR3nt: TGCGCCAGCAGCTTGGACAGGACTCGGAATGAGCAGTTCTTC
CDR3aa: CASSLDRTRNEQFF

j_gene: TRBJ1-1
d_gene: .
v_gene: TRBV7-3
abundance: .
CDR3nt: TGTGCCAGCAGCTTAAAGGGAGGAAACACTGAAGCTTTCTTT
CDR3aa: CASSLKGGNTEAFF

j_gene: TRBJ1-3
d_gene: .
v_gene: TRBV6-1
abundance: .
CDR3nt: TGTGCCAGCACCCTCCCTTCAGGAAACACCATATATTTT
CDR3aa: CASTLPSGNTIYF

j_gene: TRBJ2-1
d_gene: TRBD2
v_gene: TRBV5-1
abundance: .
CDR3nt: TGCGCCAGCAGCTTCTTGACAGCCGGGGGGGACAATGAGCAGTTCTTC
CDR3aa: CASSFLTAGGDNEQFF

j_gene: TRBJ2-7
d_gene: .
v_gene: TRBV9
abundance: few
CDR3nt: TGTGCCAGCAGCGTTACAGGGATCTCCTACGAGCAGTACTTC
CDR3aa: CASSVTGISYEQYF